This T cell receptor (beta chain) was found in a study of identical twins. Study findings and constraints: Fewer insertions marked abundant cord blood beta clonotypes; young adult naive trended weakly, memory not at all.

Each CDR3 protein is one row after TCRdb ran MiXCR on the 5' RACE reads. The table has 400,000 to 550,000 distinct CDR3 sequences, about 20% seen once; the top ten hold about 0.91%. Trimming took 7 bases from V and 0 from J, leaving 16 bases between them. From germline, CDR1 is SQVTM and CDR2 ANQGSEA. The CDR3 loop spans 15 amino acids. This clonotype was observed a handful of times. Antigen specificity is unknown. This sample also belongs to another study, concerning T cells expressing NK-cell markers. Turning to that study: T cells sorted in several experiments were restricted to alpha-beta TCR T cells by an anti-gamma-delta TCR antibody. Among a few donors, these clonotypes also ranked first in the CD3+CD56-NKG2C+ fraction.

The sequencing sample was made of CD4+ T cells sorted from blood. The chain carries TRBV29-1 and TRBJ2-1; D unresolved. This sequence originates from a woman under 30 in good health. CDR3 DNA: TGCAGCGCCCCAAAGATGAAAAGCTCCTACAATGAGCAGTTCTTC. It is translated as CSAPKMKSSYNEQFF.